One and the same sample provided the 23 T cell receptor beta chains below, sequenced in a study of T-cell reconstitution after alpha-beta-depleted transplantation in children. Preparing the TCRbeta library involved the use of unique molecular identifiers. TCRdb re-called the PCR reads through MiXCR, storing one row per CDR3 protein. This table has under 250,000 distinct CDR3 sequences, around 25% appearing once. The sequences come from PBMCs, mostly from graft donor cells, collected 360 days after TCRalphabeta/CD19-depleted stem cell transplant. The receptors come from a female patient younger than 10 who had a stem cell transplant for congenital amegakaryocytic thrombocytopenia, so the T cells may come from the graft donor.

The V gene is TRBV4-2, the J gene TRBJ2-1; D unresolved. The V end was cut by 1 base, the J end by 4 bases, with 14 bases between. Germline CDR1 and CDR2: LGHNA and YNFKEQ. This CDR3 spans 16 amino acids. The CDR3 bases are TGTGCCAGCAGCCAAGTTCAGCCCACTTCGTACAATGAGCAGTTCTTC. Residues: CASSQVQPTSYNEQFF.

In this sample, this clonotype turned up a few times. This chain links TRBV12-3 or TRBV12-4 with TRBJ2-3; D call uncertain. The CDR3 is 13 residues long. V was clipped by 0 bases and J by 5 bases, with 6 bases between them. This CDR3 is CASSLASQDTQYF. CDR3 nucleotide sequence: TGTGCCAGCAGTTTAGCCAGCCAAGATACGCAGTATTTT.

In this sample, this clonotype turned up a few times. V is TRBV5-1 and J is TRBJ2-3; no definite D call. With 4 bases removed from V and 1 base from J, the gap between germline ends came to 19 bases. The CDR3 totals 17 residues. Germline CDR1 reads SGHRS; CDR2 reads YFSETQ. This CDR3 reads CASSPIRSLGGTDTQYF. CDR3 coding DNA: TGCGCCAGCAGCCCCATAAGGTCCCTTGGGGGCACAGATACGCAGTATTTT. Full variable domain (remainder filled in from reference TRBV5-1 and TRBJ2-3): KAGVTQTPRYLIKTRGQQVTLSCSPISGHRSVSWYQQTPGQGLQFLFEYFSETQRNKGNFPGRFSGRQFSNSRSEMNVSTLELGDSALYLCASSPIRSLGGTDTQYFGPGTRLTVL.

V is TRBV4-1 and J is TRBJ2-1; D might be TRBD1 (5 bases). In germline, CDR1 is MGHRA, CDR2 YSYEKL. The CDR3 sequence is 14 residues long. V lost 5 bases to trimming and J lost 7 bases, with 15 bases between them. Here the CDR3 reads CASSGALTTNEQFF. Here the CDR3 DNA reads TGCGCCAGCAGCGGGGCCCTAACTACGAATGAGCAGTTCTTC.

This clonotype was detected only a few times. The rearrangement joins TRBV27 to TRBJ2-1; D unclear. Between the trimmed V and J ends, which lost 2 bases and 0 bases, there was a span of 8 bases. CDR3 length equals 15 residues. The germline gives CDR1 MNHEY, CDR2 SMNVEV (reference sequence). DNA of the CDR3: TGTGCCAGCAGTTTAGGCGTAAGCTCCTACAATGAGCAGTTCTTC. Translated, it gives CASSLGVSSYNEQFF.

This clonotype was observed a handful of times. The CDR3 is CASSVIAASYEQYF. The DNA for the CDR3 is TGTGCCAGCAGCGTGATAGCGGCCTCCTACGAGCAGTACTTC. This chain joins TRBV7-9 and TRBJ2-7; TRBD2 is a possible D gene (6 bases). V was cut by 5 bases and J by 0 bases, with 11 bases left in between. Germline V CDR1 and CDR2: SEHNR, FQNEAQ (reference sequence). CDR3 length equals 14 residues. Full variable domain (outside the CDR3, taken from reference TRBV7-9 and TRBJ2-7): DTGVSQNPRHKITKRGQNVTFRCDPISEHNRLYWYRQTLGQGPEFLTYFQNEAQLEKSRLLSDRFSAERPKGSFSTLEIQRTEQGDSAMYLCASSVIAASYEQYFGPGTRLTVT.

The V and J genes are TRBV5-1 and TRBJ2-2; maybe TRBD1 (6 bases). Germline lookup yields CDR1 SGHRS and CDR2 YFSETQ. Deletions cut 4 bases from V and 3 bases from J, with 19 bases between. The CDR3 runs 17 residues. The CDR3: CASSALTSGVDTGELFF. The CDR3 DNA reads TGCGCCAGCAGCGCCCTGACGTCAGGGGTTGACACCGGGGAGCTGTTTTTT.

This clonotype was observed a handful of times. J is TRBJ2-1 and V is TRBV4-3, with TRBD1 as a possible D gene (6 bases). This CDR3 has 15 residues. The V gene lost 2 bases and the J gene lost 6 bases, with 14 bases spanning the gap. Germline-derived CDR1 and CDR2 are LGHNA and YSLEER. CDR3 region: CASSQSSRGGNEQFF. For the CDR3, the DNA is TGCGCCAGCAGCCAATCTTCTCGAGGGGGCAATGAGCAGTTCTTC.

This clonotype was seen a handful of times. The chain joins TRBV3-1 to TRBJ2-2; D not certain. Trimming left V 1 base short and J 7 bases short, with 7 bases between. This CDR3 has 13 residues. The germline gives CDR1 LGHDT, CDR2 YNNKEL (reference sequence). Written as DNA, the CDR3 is TGTGCCAGCAGCCAAGGTGGGGACGGGGAGCTGTTTTTT. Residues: CASSQGGDGELFF.

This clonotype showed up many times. CDR3 bases: TGTGCCAGCAGTTCTGGGACGGACCAAGAGACCCAGTACTTC. It yields the protein CASSSGTDQETQYF. The genes are TRBV12-3 or TRBV12-4 and TRBJ2-5; either TRBD1 or TRBD2 may fit D (5 bases each). Deletions cut 4 bases from V and 0 bases from J, with 9 bases between. The CDR3 has 14 residues.

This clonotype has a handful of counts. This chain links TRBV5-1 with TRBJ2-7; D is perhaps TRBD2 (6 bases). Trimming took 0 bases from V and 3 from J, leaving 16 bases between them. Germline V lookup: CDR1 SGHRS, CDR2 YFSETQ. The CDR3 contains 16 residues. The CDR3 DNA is TGCGCCAGCAGCTTGGGTACTCCAGCGGGCGTCTACGAGCAGTACTTC. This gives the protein CASSLGTPAGVYEQYF.

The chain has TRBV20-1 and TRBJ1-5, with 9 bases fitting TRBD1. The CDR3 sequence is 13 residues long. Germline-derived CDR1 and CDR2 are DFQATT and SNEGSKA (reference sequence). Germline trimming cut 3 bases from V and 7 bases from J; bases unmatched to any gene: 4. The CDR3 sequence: CSARGQGGQPQHF. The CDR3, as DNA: TGCAGTGCTAGGGGACAGGGAGGCCAGCCCCAGCATTTT.

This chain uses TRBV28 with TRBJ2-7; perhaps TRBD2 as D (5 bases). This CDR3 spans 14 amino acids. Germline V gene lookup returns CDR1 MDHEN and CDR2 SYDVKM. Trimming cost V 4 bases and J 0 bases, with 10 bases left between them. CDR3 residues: CASSSLGNSYEQYF. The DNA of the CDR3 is TGTGCCAGCAGTTCACTAGGGAACTCCTACGAGCAGTACTTC.

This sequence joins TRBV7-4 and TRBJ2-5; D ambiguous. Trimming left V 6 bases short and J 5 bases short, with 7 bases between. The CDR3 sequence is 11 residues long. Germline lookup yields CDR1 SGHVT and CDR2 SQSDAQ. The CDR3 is CASSVPETQYF. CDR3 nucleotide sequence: TGTGCCAGCAGTGTACCGGAGACCCAGTACTTC.

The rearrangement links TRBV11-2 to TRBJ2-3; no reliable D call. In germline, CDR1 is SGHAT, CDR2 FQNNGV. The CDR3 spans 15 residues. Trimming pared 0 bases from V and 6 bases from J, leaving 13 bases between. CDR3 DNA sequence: TGTGCCAGCAGCTTAGATCCTTTCAGCATCGATACGCAGTATTTT. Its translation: CASSLDPFSIDTQYF.

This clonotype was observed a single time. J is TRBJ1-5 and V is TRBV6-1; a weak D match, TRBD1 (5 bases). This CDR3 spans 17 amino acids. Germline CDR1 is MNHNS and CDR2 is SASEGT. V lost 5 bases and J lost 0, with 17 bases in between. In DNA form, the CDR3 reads TGTGCCAGCAGTACCCTGTCAGGGCGGGATAGCAATCAGCCCCAGCATTTT. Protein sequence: CASSTLSGRDSNQPQHF.

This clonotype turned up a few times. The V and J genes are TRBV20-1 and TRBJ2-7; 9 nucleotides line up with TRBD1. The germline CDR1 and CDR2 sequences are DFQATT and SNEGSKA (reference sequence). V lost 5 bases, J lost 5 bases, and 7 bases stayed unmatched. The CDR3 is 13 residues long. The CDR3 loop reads CSAGRTGDDEQYF. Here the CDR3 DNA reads TGCAGTGCTGGAAGGACAGGGGACGACGAGCAGTACTTC.

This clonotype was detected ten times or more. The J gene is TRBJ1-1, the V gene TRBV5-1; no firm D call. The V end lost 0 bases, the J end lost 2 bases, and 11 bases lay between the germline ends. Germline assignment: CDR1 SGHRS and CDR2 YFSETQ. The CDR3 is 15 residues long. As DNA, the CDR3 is TGCGCCAGCAGCTTGGTGGGAGGGATTAACACTGAAGCTTTCTTT. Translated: CASSLVGGINTEAFF.

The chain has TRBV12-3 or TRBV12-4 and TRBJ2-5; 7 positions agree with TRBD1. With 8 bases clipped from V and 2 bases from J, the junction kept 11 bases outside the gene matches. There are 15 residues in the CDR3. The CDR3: CASRKDRTVQETQYF. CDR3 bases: TGTGCCAGCCGAAAGGACAGGACTGTACAAGAGACCCAGTACTTC.

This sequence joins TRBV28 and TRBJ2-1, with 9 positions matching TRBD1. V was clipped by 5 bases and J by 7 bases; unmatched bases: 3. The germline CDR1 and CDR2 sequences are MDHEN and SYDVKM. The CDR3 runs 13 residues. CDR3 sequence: CASSTGGWNEQFF. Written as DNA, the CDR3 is TGTGCCAGCAGTACAGGGGGCTGGAATGAGCAGTTCTTC.

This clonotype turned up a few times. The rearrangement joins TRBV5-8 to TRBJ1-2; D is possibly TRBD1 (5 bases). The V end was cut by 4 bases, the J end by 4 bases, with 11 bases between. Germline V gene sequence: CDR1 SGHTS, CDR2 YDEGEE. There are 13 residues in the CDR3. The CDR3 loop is CASSKGRVYGYTF. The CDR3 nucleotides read TGTGCCAGCAGCAAGGGGCGAGTCTATGGCTACACCTTC.

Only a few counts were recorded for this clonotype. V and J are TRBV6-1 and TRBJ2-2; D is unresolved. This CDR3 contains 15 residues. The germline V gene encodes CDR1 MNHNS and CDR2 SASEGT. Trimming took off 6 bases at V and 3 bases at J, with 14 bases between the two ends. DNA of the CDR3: TGTGCCAGCAGCCTGATGGCGTCGGACACCGGGGAGCTGTTTTTT. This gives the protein CASSLMASDTGELFF.

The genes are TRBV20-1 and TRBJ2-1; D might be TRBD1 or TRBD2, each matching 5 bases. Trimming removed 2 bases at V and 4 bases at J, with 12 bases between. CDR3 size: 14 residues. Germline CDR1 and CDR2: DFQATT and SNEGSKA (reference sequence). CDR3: CSARPGRLYNEQFF. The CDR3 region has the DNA TGCAGTGCTAGACCGGGACGGCTGTACAATGAGCAGTTCTTC.